These 21 T cell receptor beta chains came from one sample sequenced in a study of graft-versus-host responses after intestinal transplantation. Their antigens remain unidentified. TCRdb's table, derived via immunoSEQ multiplex PCR, lists solely in-frame clones and lacks some. The sample includes about 120,000 clones, approximately 90% of them seen just once. This specimen was unstimulated CD4+ T cells sorted from spleen or lymph node cells, taken before transplant. The receptors derive from a human donor who was the organ donor for an intestinal transplant.

The chain uses TRBV7-7 and TRBJ2-2, with D tentatively TRBD2 (5 bases). Germline V gene data show CDR1 as SSHAT and CDR2 as FNYEAQ (reference sequence). This CDR3 is built from 15 residues. V was cut by 0 bases and J by 7 bases, with 12 bases left in between. CDR3: CASSLAFRGDGELFF. CDR3 DNA sequence: TGTGCCAGCAGCTTAGCGTTTCGGGGTGACGGGGAGCTGTTTTTT.

The V gene is TRBV6-5, the J gene TRBJ2-7, with 11 bases lining up with TRBD2. The CDR3 spans 15 residues. Germline V CDR1 and CDR2: MNHEY, SVGAGI. The junction had 5 bases not matched to a gene; V was cut back by 5 bases and J by 2 bases. The DNA for the CDR3 is TGTGCCAGCAGTAAACTAGCGGGAGTTCCCTACGAGCAGTACTTC. Translating it yields CASSKLAGVPYEQYF.

The J gene is TRBJ1-4, the V gene TRBV4-2; D is undetermined. The V gene's germline CDR1 is LGHNA and CDR2 YNFKEQ. The CDR3 spans 16 residues. Trimming pared 1 base from V and 0 bases from J, leaving 9 bases between. The CDR3 sequence is CASSQGPGATNEKLFF. CDR3 nucleotides: TGTGCCAGCAGCCAAGGCCCAGGCGCAACTAATGAAAAACTGTTTTTT.

The rearrangement uses TRBV19 and TRBJ2-3; the D call may be TRBD1 or TRBD2 (5 bases each). Deletions cut 6 bases from V and 2 bases from J, with 12 bases between. CDR1 and CDR2 (germline): LNHDA, SQIVND (reference sequence). The CDR3 sequence is 14 residues long. This chain's CDR3 is CASRRDRTTDTQYF. The CDR3 DNA is TGTGCCAGTAGGAGGGACCGAACCACAGATACGCAGTATTTT.

This clone was seen a few times. V usage is TRBV5-6 and J usage is TRBJ2-7; D tentatively reads TRBD1 or TRBD2 (6 bases each). Germline V gene data show CDR1 as SGHDT and CDR2 as YYEEEE. The CDR3 totals 14 residues. Trimming pared 6 bases from V and 2 bases from J, leaving 15 bases between. The CDR3 loop reads CASTGGGRTYEQYF. The CDR3 DNA follows: TGTGCCAGCACCGGGGGCGGGCGCACCTACGAGCAGTACTTC.

The chain uses TRBV28 and TRBJ1-1; D gene uncertain. Deletions cut 3 bases from V and 5 bases from J, with 13 bases between. This CDR3 has 14 residues. The germline V gene has CDR1 MDHEN and CDR2 SYDVKM. The DNA for the CDR3 is TGTGCCAGCAGTTTGGAGGTCGAACGGACTGAAGCTTTCTTT. Residues: CASSLEVERTEAFF.

The chain recombines TRBV7-2 with TRBJ2-7; 7 bases are shared with TRBD2. Germline assignment: CDR1 SGHTA and CDR2 FQGNSA. The CDR3 contains 15 residues. The ends lost 2 bases at V and 0 bases at J; junction bases unmatched: 4. This chain's CDR3 is CASSLRAGTSYEQYF. CDR3 DNA sequence: TGTGCCAGCAGCTTACGAGCGGGGACCTCCTACGAGCAGTACTTC.

The chain links TRBV2 to TRBJ2-4; TRBD1 or TRBD2 may be the D gene (5 bases each). The CDR3 loop spans 15 amino acids. Trimming stripped 7 bases from V and 4 bases from J, with 17 bases between. Germline CDR1 and CDR2: SNHLY and FYNNEI. CDR3 protein: CASTTGPDRKNIQYF. The CDR3 DNA sequence: TGTGCCAGCACCACGGGACCTGATAGAAAAAACATTCAGTACTTC.

The chain employs TRBV6-1 and TRBJ1-1; D unclear. V lost 4 bases and J 4 bases, leaving 13 bases between the germline ends. Germline assignment: CDR1 MNHNS and CDR2 SASEGT. This CDR3 has 14 residues. Here the CDR3 reads CASSGNSGATEAFF. The CDR3 DNA reads TGTGCCAGCAGTGGAAATTCAGGTGCCACTGAAGCTTTCTTT.

V gene TRBV7-2 combines with J gene TRBJ2-5; 13 bases match TRBD2. Per the germline V gene, CDR1 is SGHTA and CDR2 is FQGNSA. The trim removed 1 base at V and 5 bases at J, leaving 7 bases unmatched. CDR3 length equals 17 residues. CDR3 DNA sequence: TGTGCCAGCAGCTTAGTCAGGACTAGCGGGAGTGACGAGACCCAGTACTTC. It translates to CASSLVRTSGSDETQYF.

The gene calls are TRBV7-2 and TRBJ2-3, with 8 nucleotides matching TRBD1. This CDR3 spans 14 amino acids. Germline V gene data show CDR1 as SGHTA and CDR2 as FQGNSA. The J segment lost 2 bases and the V segment lost 5 bases, leaving 3 bases of the junction unmatched. The CDR3: CASSRTGPTDTQYF. As DNA, the CDR3 is TGTGCCAGCAGCAGGACAGGGCCCACAGATACGCAGTATTTT.

About this clone itself: The same CDR3 is also encoded by other DNA sequences in this sample. The chain has TRBV5-1 and TRBJ2-7; D is undetermined. Germline CDR1 is SGHRS and CDR2 is YFSETQ. The CDR3 runs 12 residues. V lost 0 bases to trimming and J lost 3 bases, with 4 bases between them. The CDR3 spells CASSLGGYEQYF. The CDR3 bases are TGCGCCAGCAGCTTGGGGGGCTACGAGCAGTACTTC.

The rearrangement joins TRBV28 to TRBJ2-3; TRBD2 matches 7 bases. CDR1 and CDR2 from the germline V gene are MDHEN and SYDVKM. V dropped 2 bases and J dropped 1; count of bases not matched to a gene: 15. This CDR3 comprises 19 residues. The CDR3: CASSLNPGGSGMGTDTQYF. Here the CDR3 DNA reads TGTGCCAGCAGTTTAAACCCGGGGGGTAGCGGAATGGGCACAGATACGCAGTATTTT.

The rearrangement joins TRBV29-1 to TRBJ2-7, with no clear D. Germline values: CDR1 SQVTM, CDR2 ANQGSEA. The V gene lost 7 bases and the J gene lost 0 bases, with 7 bases spanning the gap. This CDR3 has 11 amino acids. This chain's CDR3 is CSATNSYEQYF. CDR3 DNA sequence: TGCAGCGCCACTAACTCCTACGAGCAGTACTTC.

The V gene is TRBV5-1, the J gene TRBJ2-3; 7 bases fit TRBD1. The CDR3 has 14 residues. The trim removed 4 bases at V and 3 bases at J, leaving 5 bases unmatched. CDR1 is SGHRS, CDR2 YFSETQ, per germline. The CDR3 coding sequence is TGCGCCAGCAGCAGGGACAGCCCGACAGATACGCAGTATTTT. Its protein is CASSRDSPTDTQYF.

Remarks on this clone: The same CDR3 also results from other DNA sequences found in this sample. V usage is TRBV4-2 and J usage is TRBJ2-5, with 8 positions matching TRBD2. Looked up from germline, CDR1 is LGHNA and CDR2 is YNFKEQ. The V gene end was trimmed by 0 bases and the J gene end by 1 base; junction bases not matched to a gene: 1. This CDR3 contains 15 residues. The CDR3 spells CASSQDAGGQETQYF. CDR3 coding DNA: TGTGCCAGCAGCCAAGACGCGGGGGGCCAAGAGACCCAGTACTTC.

The chain employs TRBV5-6 and TRBJ2-7, with 10 bases aligning to TRBD2. Per germline, CDR1 SGHDT and CDR2 YYEEEE. This CDR3 is built from 16 residues. V shed 7 bases, J shed 3 bases, and the junction held 13 bases outside the gene matches. CDR3 loop: CASEKTGTSAVYEQYF. The CDR3, as DNA: TGTGCCAGCGAAAAAACCGGGACTAGCGCGGTCTACGAGCAGTACTTC.

This chain connects TRBV6-6 to TRBJ2-7; D might be TRBD1 (7 bases). The germline V gene has CDR1 MNHNY and CDR2 SVGAGI (reference sequence). CDR3 length equals 14 residues. V lost 4 bases and J 3 bases, leaving 13 bases between the germline ends. CDR3 bases: TGTGCCAGCAGTTCAGGGGGGACGGTCTACGAGCAGTACTTC. It encodes CASSSGGTVYEQYF.

The chain is built from TRBV25-1 and TRBJ2-3; tentatively, D is TRBD1 (6 bases). Deletions cut 2 bases from V and 1 base from J, with 16 bases between. From germline, CDR1 is MGHDK and CDR2 SYGVNS. This CDR3 is built from 17 residues. The CDR3 DNA reads as TGTGCCAGCAGTGAACTCCCAGGGGCGGCCCGCACAGATACGCAGTATTTT. It translates to CASSELPGAARTDTQYF.

This chain connects TRBV15 to TRBJ2-7; TRBD2 agrees at 7 bases. CDR1 LNHNV and CDR2 YYDKDF come from the germline V gene (reference sequence). There are 15 residues in the CDR3. The V and J ends lost 1 base and 3 bases, in that order; junction bases with no gene match: 6. The CDR3 DNA reads TGTGCCACCAGCAGAGGGGGGGGAATCTTCTACGAGCAGTACTTC. This gives the protein CATSRGGGIFYEQYF.

This chain joins TRBV7-2 and TRBJ2-7; TRBD2 agrees at 12 bases. J lost 2 bases, V lost 1 base, and 6 bases had no gene match. CDR3 length: 17 amino acids. Germline CDR1 reads SGHTA; CDR2 reads FQGNSA. CDR3 region: CASSLGTSGNLAYEQYF. CDR3 in DNA: TGTGCCAGCAGCTTAGGGACTAGCGGGAACCTAGCCTACGAGCAGTACTTC.